Listed below are T cell receptor beta chains from one sample, sequenced in a study of T cells expressing NK-cell markers. With the 5' RACE reads reprocessed, TCRdb shows one record per CDR3 protein and no DNA. With 200,000 to 300,000 distinct CDR3 sequences in the sample, the ten largest clones hold approximately 0.41%. Sequencing was carried out using blood T cells: a sorted CD56 or NKG2C T cell subset, CD4+ or CD8+ T cells, or bulk PBMC T cells (not recorded which). Receptors were obtained from a man aged 18-30 years in good health. The CDR3 runs from the conserved cysteine through the conserved F or W. Each record gives: J gene, V gene, CDR3 protein.

j_gene: TRBJ2-3; v_gene: TRBV12-3/TRBV12-4; CDR3aa: CASSLGTFSTDTQYF
j_gene: TRBJ2-1; v_gene: TRBV24-1; CDR3aa: CATSDPLSSPVPNYNEQFF
j_gene: TRBJ2-1; v_gene: TRBV4-3; CDR3aa: CASRPSGRDEQFF
j_gene: TRBJ1-1; v_gene: TRBV7-9; CDR3aa: CASSLVAGMNTEAFF
j_gene: TRBJ2-5; v_gene: TRBV20-1; CDR3aa: CSARGRDRVRETQYF
j_gene: TRBJ2-3; v_gene: TRBV10-1; CDR3aa: CASSEDSRTDTQYF
j_gene: TRBJ2-1; v_gene: TRBV28; CDR3aa: CASSLEAGSYNEQFF
j_gene: TRBJ1-5; v_gene: TRBV5-1; CDR3aa: CASRREYGQPQHF
j_gene: TRBJ1-1; v_gene: TRBV20-1; CDR3aa: CSARIQGGTEAFF
j_gene: TRBJ2-1; v_gene: TRBV12-3/TRBV12-4; CDR3aa: CASSSSGSYEQFF
j_gene: TRBJ1-5; v_gene: TRBV24-1; CDR3aa: CATSDPGQGLGNQPQHF
j_gene: TRBJ2-7; v_gene: TRBV6-2/TRBV6-3; CDR3aa: CASSPDRTGAYEQYF
j_gene: TRBJ2-1; v_gene: TRBV24-1; CDR3aa: CATRRTGSSYNEQFF
j_gene: TRBJ2-3; v_gene: TRBV6-1; CDR3aa: CASRTGTSNTQYF
j_gene: TRBJ1-2; v_gene: TRBV11-1; CDR3aa: CASSSGSGVYGYTF
j_gene: TRBJ2-5; v_gene: TRBV20-1; CDR3aa: CSARQSPGLRETQYF
j_gene: TRBJ1-2; v_gene: TRBV7-9; CDR3aa: CASSLGTTSGYTF
j_gene: TRBJ2-1; v_gene: TRBV29-1; CDR3aa: CSVEGRRNEQFF
j_gene: TRBJ2-2; v_gene: TRBV19; CDR3aa: CASRGTGGINTGELFF
j_gene: TRBJ2-1; v_gene: TRBV6-2/TRBV6-3; CDR3aa: CASRPQGRVQFF
j_gene: TRBJ2-1; v_gene: TRBV29-1; CDR3aa: CSVVPPNYNEQFF
j_gene: TRBJ2-1; v_gene: TRBV29-1; CDR3aa: CSVEDLRGNEQFF
j_gene: TRBJ1-1; v_gene: TRBV18; CDR3aa: CASSSLRNTEAFF
j_gene: TRBJ2-2; v_gene: TRBV6-4; CDR3aa: CASRPSYRGQGANTGELFF
j_gene: TRBJ2-3; v_gene: TRBV9; CDR3aa: CASSVVDRTGDTQYF
j_gene: TRBJ2-5; v_gene: TRBV7-8; CDR3aa: CASSPGTGAGETQYF
j_gene: TRBJ1-3; v_gene: TRBV6-1; CDR3aa: CASQKGSAGSVTIYF
j_gene: TRBJ2-2; v_gene: TRBV19; CDR3aa: CASSTGTSGSARELFF